The entry that follows covers one T cell receptor (beta chain) sequence. Its antigen remains unknown. The data were taken from a study of T cell repertoires in cytomegalovirus infection. The germline gives CDR1 MNHGY, CDR2 SAAAGT. V lost 8 bases and J lost 5, with 9 bases in between. CDR3 length equals 12 residues. MiXCR, applied by TCRdb to the reads, yields one record per CDR3 protein. The repertoire holds hundreds of thousands of distinct CDR3 sequences, with 30% to 35% as singletons. This rearrangement joins TRBV6-8 to TRBJ2-2; perhaps TRBD2 as D (5 bases). The source is a human donor in good health (CMV status not recorded). Some clones in this sample may be carry-over from other donors' samples. The material was cultured PBMCs, obtained from culture after CMV antigen stimulation. As DNA, the CDR3 is TGTGCCAGCGGTGGACTTACCGGGGAGCTGTTTTTT. It is translated as CASGGLTGELFF.